The sequence of this T cell receptor (beta chain) was determined in a study of T cell responses to AZD1222 COVID-19 vaccine. Study results and limitations: It should be noted that donors were predominantly white British and more often female, and clonal diversity was possibly underestimated. Vaccine-associated CD4 TCRs spanned spike, dominant at 160-218 and 743-854. Increases in Spike-specific TCR breadth and depth were seen after two AZD1222 doses.

Clones were sequenced by immunoSEQ multiplex PCR, and TCRdb holds only the in-frame ones, with some missing. The table includes about 120,000 clones, about 85% detected once. Germline lookup yields CDR1 LNHDA and CDR2 SQIVND (reference sequence). The CDR3 has 15 amino acids. Trimming stripped 1 base from V and 3 bases from J, with 13 bases between. In the case of this clone: Its specificity is unknown.

The J gene is TRBJ2-7, the V gene TRBV19, with a tentative D call TRBD1 (6 bases). Here the sequenced sample was peripheral blood, taken on day 0 of AZD1222 vaccination. The source of this sequence is an adult in good health. The CDR3 region is CASSIALTGYYEQYF. The CDR3, as DNA: TGTGCCAGTAGTATAGCCTTAACAGGGTACTACGAGCAGTACTTC.